The 17 T cell receptor beta chains given below trace back to one sample, sequenced in a study of PD-L1 blockade in urothelial cancer. Using immunoSEQ multiplex PCR, the repertoire was profiled, and TCRdb retains in-frame clones only, with some absent. The sample lists 55,000 to 85,000 clones; approximately 88% were seen once. Sequencing was performed on PBMCs, taken around atezolizumab (anti-PD-L1) treatment. These receptors were obtained from a man aged 60 to 75 with urothelial cancer.

V and J are TRBV6-1 and TRBJ2-1, with TRBD2 matching over 8 bases. Germline V CDR1 and CDR2: MNHNS, SASEGT. CDR3 length: 17 amino acids. V dropped 1 base and J dropped 2; count of bases not matched to a gene: 7. The CDR3 bases are TGTGCCAGCAGTGAAGGAAGAAGCGGGGGCCCCTACAATGAGCAGTTCTTC. Its protein is CASSEGRSGGPYNEQFF.

The J gene is TRBJ2-1, the V gene TRBV27; D might be TRBD1 (5 bases). The germline CDR1 and CDR2 sequences are MNHEY and SMNVEV (reference sequence). V gave up 8 bases and J gave up 7 bases, with 18 bases separating them. This CDR3 has 14 amino acids. The CDR3 DNA reads as TGTGCCAGCGGGGCCCGAATCCACCGGAATGAGCAGTTCTTC. Its protein product is CASGARIHRNEQFF.

This clone showed up just once. The rearrangement uses TRBV9 and TRBJ1-1; D is unresolved. CDR1 SGDLS and CDR2 YYNGEE come from the germline V gene. With 0 bases removed from V and 7 bases from J, the gap between germline ends came to 13 bases. This CDR3 has 14 amino acids. CDR3 DNA: TGTGCCAGCAGCGTAGGAGGGAATAGAGATGAAGCTTTCTTT. This translates into CASSVGGNRDEAFF.

The rearrangement joins TRBV5-1 to TRBJ2-7; a weak D match, TRBD1 (7 bases). The CDR3 consists of 14 residues. Germline V gene data show CDR1 as SGHRS and CDR2 as YFSETQ. The V end lost 0 bases, the J end lost 3 bases, and 10 bases lay between the germline ends. The CDR3 region is CASSLVQGGYEQYF. For the CDR3, the DNA is TGCGCCAGCAGCTTGGTGCAGGGGGGCTACGAGCAGTACTTC.

This sequence joins TRBV21-1 and TRBJ2-7; the table gives TRBD1 as D, unverified against the DNA. TRBV21-1 is termed a pseudogene. The CDR3 length is 19 residues. CDR3 in amino acids: CASSKGDREILKSSYEQYF. For the CDR3, the DNA is TGTGCCAGCAGCAAAGGGGACAGGGAAATCCTTAAGAGCTCCTACGAGCAGTACTTC.

The sample holds one count of this clone. The chain has TRBV27 and TRBJ1-2; D is perhaps TRBD1 (6 bases). Trimming shortened V by 0 bases and J by 4 bases, and 12 bases separated the two germline ends. The CDR3 runs to 15 residues. The germline gives CDR1 MNHEY, CDR2 SMNVEV (reference sequence). For the CDR3, the DNA is TGTGCCAGCAGTTTATCGTACGGGACACCCTATGGCTACACCTTC. Residues: CASSLSYGTPYGYTF.

This chain joins TRBV6-4 and TRBJ2-3; D is unresolved. This CDR3 is built from 13 residues. V was shortened by 3 bases and J by 1 base, with 5 bases between the two germline ends. CDR1 MRHNA and CDR2 SNTAGT come from the germline V gene. CDR3 sequence reads: CASSESGTDTQYF. CDR3 bases: TGTGCCAGCAGTGAGTCCGGCACAGATACGCAGTATTTT.

The V and J genes are TRBV2 and TRBJ2-7; 7 nucleotides line up with TRBD2. There are 12 residues in the CDR3. Germline values: CDR1 SNHLY, CDR2 FYNNEI. The trim removed 4 bases at V and 4 bases at J, leaving 1 base unmatched. DNA for the CDR3: TGTGCCAGCAGTGTTAGCGGGTACGAGCAGTACTTC. It encodes CASSVSGYEQYF.

This clone appeared once. This chain connects TRBV6-5 to TRBJ2-7, with a weak D call TRBD2 (6 bases). This CDR3 has 15 amino acids. The V gene's germline CDR1 is MNHEY and CDR2 SVGAGI. Trimming removed 6 bases from V and 2 bases from J, with 17 bases in between. CDR3 coding DNA: TGTGCCAGCAGGGCGAGGGACGGGAGACCCTACGAGCAGTACTTC. It translates to CASRARDGRPYEQYF.

This clone was recorded only once. This chain's CDR3 is CASSVETGWNSPLHF. DNA for the CDR3: TGTGCCAGCAGTGTTGAGACTGGTTGGAATTCACCCCTCCACTTT. J is TRBJ1-6 and V is TRBV6-1; D remains ambiguous. The CDR3 sequence is 15 residues long. CDR1 is MNHNS and CDR2 is SASEGT in the germline V gene. Trimming took 4 bases from V and 7 from J, leaving 14 bases between them.

Here the CDR3 DNA reads TGTGCCAGCAGCCCTAGCGGCCTCCGCACAGATACGCAGTATTTT. Translating it yields CASSPSGLRTDTQYF. The chain has TRBV7-2 and TRBJ2-3, with 7 bases fitting TRBD2. This CDR3 is built from 15 residues. V lost 5 bases to trimming and J lost 1 base; unmatched junction nucleotides: 6. Germline V lookup: CDR1 SGHTA, CDR2 FQGNSA.

This chain connects TRBV5-6 to TRBJ1-6; a weak D match, TRBD1 (5 bases). The germline CDR1 and CDR2 sequences are SGHDT and YYEEEE. Deletions cut 4 bases from V and 14 bases from J, with 16 bases between. This CDR3 comprises 13 residues. The CDR3, as DNA: TGTGCCAGCAGCCCAGCGGGACCCAAATCCCTCCACTTT. Translated, it gives CASSPAGPKSLHF.

The chain uses TRBV18 and TRBJ1-1, with D perhaps TRBD1 (5 bases). Trimming stripped 2 bases from V and 3 bases from J, with 7 bases between. Germline V CDR1 and CDR2: KGHSH, LQKENI. The CDR3 runs 13 residues. CDR3 residues: CASSPSRDTEAFF. CDR3 bases: TGTGCCAGCTCACCAAGCAGGGACACTGAAGCTTTCTTT.

The chain links TRBV29-1 to TRBJ1-2, with D perhaps matching TRBD1 (6 bases). Germline CDR1 SQVTM, CDR2 ANQGSEA. Trimming shortened V by 4 bases and J by 6 bases, and 15 bases separated the two germline ends. The length of the CDR3 is 13 residues. For the CDR3, the DNA is TGCAGCGTTGGGGCGTCGTACAGGGATGGCTACACCTTC. Amino acids: CSVGASYRDGYTF.

The chain has TRBV5-4 and TRBJ2-1; 7 bases are shared with TRBD2. Losses at the gene ends were 7 bases for V and 4 bases for J; bases not matched to a gene: 8. CDR1 and CDR2 from the germline V gene are SGHNT and YYREEE (reference sequence). CDR3 length equals 14 residues. The CDR3 is CASGPRREYNEQFF. The DNA of the CDR3 is TGTGCCAGCGGCCCCCGGCGGGAGTACAATGAGCAGTTCTTC.

This rearrangement joins TRBV5-1 to TRBJ2-1; D is perhaps TRBD2 (6 bases). The CDR3 is 16 residues long. Trimming removed 0 bases at V and 6 bases at J, with 16 bases between. Per germline, CDR1 SGHRS and CDR2 YFSETQ. CDR3 amino acids: CASSLAAGTSSNEQFF. The CDR3 bases are TGCGCCAGCAGCTTGGCGGCGGGAACCTCGAGCAATGAGCAGTTCTTC.

The chain combines TRBV27 with TRBJ2-1; weak D call: TRBD1 (5 bases). Per the germline V gene, CDR1 is MNHEY and CDR2 is SMNVEV (reference sequence). CDR3 length: 15 amino acids. The ends were cut back, 3 bases at V and 1 base at J, with 10 bases in the middle. The CDR3: CASSLEQVSYNEQFF. The CDR3 nucleotides read TGTGCCAGCAGTTTGGAACAGGTGTCCTACAATGAGCAGTTCTTC.